This T cell receptor (beta chain) derives from a study of a mutant IDH1 vaccine in newly diagnosed glioma. On the study more broadly: Patients were started on vaccination 4-6 weeks after radiotherapy alone, or with temozolomide cycles. Before enrollment, the patients had been treated with radiotherapy alone, temozolomide alone, or both together. Most of them had received both.

This table comes from immunoSEQ multiplex PCR, and its TCRdb copy is limited to in-frame clones, with some not included. The table records over 35,000 clones, approximately 83% of them present only once. In regard to this clone: Its antigen is still unknown.

Germline-derived CDR1 and CDR2 are MNHNS and SASEGT. Trimming removed 7 bases at V and 8 bases at J, with 20 bases between. CDR3 length: 14 residues. This sample's time point: week 35, safety follow-up. A 20-mer mutant IDH1 peptide at 300 ug was injected subcutaneously with topical imiquimod. There were eight vaccinations for patients, given in weeks 1, 3, 5, 7, 11, 15, 19 and 23. Notes on the study in general: Across multiple MHC alleles, 80% to 95% of patients had vaccine-induced responses.

The clonotype originates from a woman in her forties or fifties with glioma. This specimen consisted of PBMCs, obtained from a glioma patient whose treatment included an IDH1 peptide vaccine. This rearrangement joins TRBV6-1 to TRBJ1-1; TRBD1 is a possible D gene (6 bases). The CDR3 spells CASKSAGTRGEAFF. CDR3 bases: TGTGCCAGCAAATCGGCAGGGACTAGGGGGGAAGCTTTCTTT.